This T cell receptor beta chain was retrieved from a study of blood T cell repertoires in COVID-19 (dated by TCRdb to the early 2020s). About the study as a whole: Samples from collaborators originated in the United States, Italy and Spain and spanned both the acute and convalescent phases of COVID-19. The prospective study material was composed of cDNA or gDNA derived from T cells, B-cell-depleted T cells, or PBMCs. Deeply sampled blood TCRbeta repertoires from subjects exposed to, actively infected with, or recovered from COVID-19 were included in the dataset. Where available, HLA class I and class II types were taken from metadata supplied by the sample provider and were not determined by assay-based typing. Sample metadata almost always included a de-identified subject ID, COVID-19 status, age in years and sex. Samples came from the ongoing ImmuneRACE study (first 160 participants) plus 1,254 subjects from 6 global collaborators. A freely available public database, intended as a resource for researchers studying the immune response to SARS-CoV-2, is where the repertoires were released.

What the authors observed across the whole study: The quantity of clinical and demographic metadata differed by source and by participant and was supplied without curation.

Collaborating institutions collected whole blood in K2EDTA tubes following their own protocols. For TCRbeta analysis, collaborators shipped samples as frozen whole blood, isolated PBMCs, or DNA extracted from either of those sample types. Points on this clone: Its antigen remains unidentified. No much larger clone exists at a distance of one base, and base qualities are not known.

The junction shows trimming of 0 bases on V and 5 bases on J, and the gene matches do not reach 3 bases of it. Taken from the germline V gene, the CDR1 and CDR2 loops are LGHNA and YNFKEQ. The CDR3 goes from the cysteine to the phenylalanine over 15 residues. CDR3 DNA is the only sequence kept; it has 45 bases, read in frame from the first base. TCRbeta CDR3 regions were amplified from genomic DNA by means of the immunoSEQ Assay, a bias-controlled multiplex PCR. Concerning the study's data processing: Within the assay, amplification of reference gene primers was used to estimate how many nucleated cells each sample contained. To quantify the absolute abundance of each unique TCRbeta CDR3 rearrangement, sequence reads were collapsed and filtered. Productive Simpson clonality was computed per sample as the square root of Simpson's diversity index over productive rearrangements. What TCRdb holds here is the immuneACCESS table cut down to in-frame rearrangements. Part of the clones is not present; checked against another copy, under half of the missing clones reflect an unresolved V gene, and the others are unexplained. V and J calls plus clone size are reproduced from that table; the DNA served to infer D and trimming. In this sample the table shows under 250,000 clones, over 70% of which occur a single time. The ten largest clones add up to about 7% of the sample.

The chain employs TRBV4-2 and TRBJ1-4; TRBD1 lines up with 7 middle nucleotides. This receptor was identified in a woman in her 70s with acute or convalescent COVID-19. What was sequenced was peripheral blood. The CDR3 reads CASSQDKGQNEKLFF. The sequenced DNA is TGTGCCAGCAGCCAAGATAAGGGACAGAATGAAAAACTGTTTTTT.